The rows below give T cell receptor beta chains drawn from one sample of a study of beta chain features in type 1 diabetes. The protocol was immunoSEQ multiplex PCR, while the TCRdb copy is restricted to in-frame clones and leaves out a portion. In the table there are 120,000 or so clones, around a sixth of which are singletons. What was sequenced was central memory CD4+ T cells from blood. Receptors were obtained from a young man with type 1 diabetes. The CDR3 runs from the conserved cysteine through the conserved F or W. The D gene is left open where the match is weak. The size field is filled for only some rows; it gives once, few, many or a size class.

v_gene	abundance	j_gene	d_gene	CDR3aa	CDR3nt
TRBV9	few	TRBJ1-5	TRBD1	CASSVQGADQPQHF	TGTGCCAGCAGCGTACAGGGGGCTGATCAGCCCCAGCATTTT
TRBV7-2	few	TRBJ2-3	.	CASSLFAWEKYF	TGTGCCAGCAGCTTATTTGCGTGGGAGAAGTATTTT
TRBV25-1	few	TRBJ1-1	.	CASSELLGEAFF	TGTGCCAGCAGTGAATTATTAGGTGAAGCTTTCTTT
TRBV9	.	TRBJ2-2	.	CASSARLSGELFF	TGTGCCAGCAGCGCCCGACTAAGCGGGGAGCTGTTTTTT
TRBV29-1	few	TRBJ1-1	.	CSVLMNTEAFF	TGCAGCGTCCTGATGAACACTGAAGCTTTCTTT
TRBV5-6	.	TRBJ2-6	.	CASSLGRSGANVLTF	TGTGCCAGCAGCTTGGGACGTTCTGGGGCCAACGTCCTGACTTTC
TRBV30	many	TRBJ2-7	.	CAWNWGDGQYF	TGTGCCTGGAACTGGGGGGATGGGCAGTACTTC
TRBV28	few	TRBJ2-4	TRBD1	CASTSTGPEERNIQYF	TGTGCCAGCACCTCGACAGGGCCCGAGGAGCGGAACATTCAGTACTTC
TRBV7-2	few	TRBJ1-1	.	CASSLAAAGWNTEAFF	TGTGCCAGCAGCTTAGCAGCGGCAGGGTGGAACACTGAAGCTTTCTTT
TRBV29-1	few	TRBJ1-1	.	CSVAYQGTEAFF	TGCAGCGTTGCATATCAGGGGACTGAAGCTTTCTTT
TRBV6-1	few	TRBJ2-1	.	CAGGPGAGEQFF	TGTGCCGGGGGCCCCGGGGCAGGGGAGCAGTTCTTC
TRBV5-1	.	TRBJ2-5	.	CASSLSPVQETQYF	TGCGCCAGCAGCTTGAGTCCAGTTCAAGAGACCCAGTACTTC
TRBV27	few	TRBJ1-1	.	CASSYRPMNTEAFF	TGTGCCAGCAGTTACAGACCTATGAACACTGAAGCTTTCTTT
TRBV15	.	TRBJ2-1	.	CATSAVRDYNEQFF	TGTGCCACCAGCGCGGTACGGGACTACAATGAGCAGTTCTTC
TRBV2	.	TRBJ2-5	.	CASSESQKETQYF	TGTGCCAGCAGTGAATCCCAGAAAGAGACCCAGTACTTC
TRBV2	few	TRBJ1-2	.	CASRGPTGGGYTF	TGTGCCAGCAGAGGACCCACTGGCGGTGGCTACACCTTC
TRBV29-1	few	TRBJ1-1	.	CSVAGAAALNTEAFF	TGCAGCGTTGCTGGCGCAGCAGCTTTGAACACTGAAGCTTTCTTT